This T cell receptor beta chain was recorded in a study of control samples from healthy donors and cancer patients. Sequencing used immunoSEQ multiplex PCR; TCRdb keeps in-frame clones, though not all of them. The sample records some 130,000 clones, 90% being singletons. The germline CDR1 and CDR2 sequences are MGHRA and YSYEKL. The CDR3 has 18 amino acids. V was shortened by 6 bases and J by 3 bases, with 24 bases between the two germline ends. The sample taken for sequencing was blood. The origin of this receptor is a man aged 40-49 years in good health. This chain connects TRBV4-1 to TRBJ2-4, with a possible D match to TRBD1 (7 bases). CDR3 DNA sequence: TGCGCCAGCAGGCCTCTTGGAGGGCAGGGGGAAATCAAAAACATTCAGTACTTC. Translated, it gives CASRPLGGQGEIKNIQYF.